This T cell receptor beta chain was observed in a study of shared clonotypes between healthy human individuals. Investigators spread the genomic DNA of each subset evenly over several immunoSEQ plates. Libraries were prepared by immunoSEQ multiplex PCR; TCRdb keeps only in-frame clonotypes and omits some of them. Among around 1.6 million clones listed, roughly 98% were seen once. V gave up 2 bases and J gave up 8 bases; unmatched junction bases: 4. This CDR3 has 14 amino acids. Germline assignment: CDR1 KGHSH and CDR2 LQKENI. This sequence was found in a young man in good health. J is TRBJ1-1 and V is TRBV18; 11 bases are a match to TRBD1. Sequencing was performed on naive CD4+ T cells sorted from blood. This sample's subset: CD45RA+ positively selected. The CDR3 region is CASSPWTGGEEAFF. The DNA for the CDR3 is TGTGCCAGCTCACCATGGACAGGGGGCGAAGAAGCTTTCTTT.